This T cell receptor beta chain appears in the sequencing data of a study of technical replicates of blood from a few donors. This table comes from immunoSEQ multiplex PCR, and its TCRdb copy is limited to in-frame clones, with some not included. The sample holds tens of thousands of clones, around 90% seen once. The CDR3 is 15 amino acids. Germline assignment: CDR1 SGHVS and CDR2 FNYEAQ. Deletions cut 1 base from V and 0 bases from J, with 8 bases between. This sequence originates from a human donor in good health. The chain uses TRBV7-6 and TRBJ2-3; D remains ambiguous. The sample consisted of T cells isolated from PBMCs. CDR3 DNA sequence: TGTGCCAGCAGCTTAGTCTTCGGGAGCACAGATACGCAGTATTTT. Protein sequence: CASSLVFGSTDTQYF.